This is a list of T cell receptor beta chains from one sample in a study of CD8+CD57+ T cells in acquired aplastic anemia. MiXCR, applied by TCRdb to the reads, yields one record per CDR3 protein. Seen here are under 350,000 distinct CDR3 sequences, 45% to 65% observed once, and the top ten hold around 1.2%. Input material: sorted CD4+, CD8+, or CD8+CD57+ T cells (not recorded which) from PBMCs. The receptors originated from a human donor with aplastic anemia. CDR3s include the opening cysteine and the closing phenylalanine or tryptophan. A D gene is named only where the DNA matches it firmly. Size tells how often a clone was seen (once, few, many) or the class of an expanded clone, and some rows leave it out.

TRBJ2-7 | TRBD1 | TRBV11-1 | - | CASSSGTGHDEQYF | TGTGCCAGCAGCTCCGGGACAGGGCACGACGAGCAGTACTTC
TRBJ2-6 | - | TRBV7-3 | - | CASSPGTGLQGANVLTF | TGTGCCAGCAGCCCAGGAACGGGTTTGCAAGGGGCCAACGTCCTGACTTTC
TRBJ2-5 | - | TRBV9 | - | CASSVGTVQETQYF | TGTGCCAGCAGCGTAGGGACAGTTCAAGAGACCCAGTACTTC
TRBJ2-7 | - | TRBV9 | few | CASSAGANSYEQYF | TGTGCCAGCAGCGCAGGGGCCAACTCCTACGAGCAGTACTTC
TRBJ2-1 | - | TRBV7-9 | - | CASSLPPPGLSQFF | TGTGCCAGCAGCTTGCCGCCACCGGGACTTTCGCAGTTCTTC
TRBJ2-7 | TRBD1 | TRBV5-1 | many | CASSAPGTGAYEQYF | TGCGCCAGCAGCGCCCCCGGGACAGGCGCCTACGAGCAGTACTTC
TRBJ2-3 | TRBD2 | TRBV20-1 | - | CSALVGLAGGTDTQYF | TGCAGTGCTCTAGTCGGACTAGCGGGGGGGACAGATACGCAGTATTTT
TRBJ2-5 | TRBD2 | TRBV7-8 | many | CASSPTSGATQYF | TGTGCCAGCAGCCCGACTAGCGGGGCGACCCAGTACTTC
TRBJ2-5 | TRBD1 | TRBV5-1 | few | CASSLGGTGGRETQYF | TGCGCCAGCAGCTTGGGGGGGACAGGGGGCCGAGAGACCCAGTACTTC
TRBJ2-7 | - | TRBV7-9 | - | CASSRVGEQYF | TGTGCCAGCAGCCGCGTTGGGGAGCAGTACTTC
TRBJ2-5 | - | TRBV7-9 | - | CASSLTGLVEQETQYF | TGTGCCAGCAGCTTAACAGGTCTCGTAGAACAAGAGACCCAGTACTTC
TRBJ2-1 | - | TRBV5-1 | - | CASSETPSSYNEQFF | TGCGCCAGCAGCGAGACACCGAGCTCCTACAATGAGCAGTTCTTC
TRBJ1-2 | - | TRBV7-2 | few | CASSLGQGGNYGYTF | TGTGCCAGCAGCTTAGGCCAGGGCGGTAACTATGGCTACACCTTC
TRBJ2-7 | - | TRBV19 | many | CASSTGPHLYEQYF | TGTGCCAGTAGTACGGGTCCTCACCTCTACGAGCAGTACTTC
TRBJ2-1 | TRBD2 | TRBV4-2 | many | CASSQDATGGTEQFF | TGTGCCAGCAGCCAAGATGCGACGGGAGGGACTGAGCAGTTCTTC
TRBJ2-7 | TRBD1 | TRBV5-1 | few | CASSGSGQGARYEQYF | TGCGCCAGCAGCGGGTCAGGACAGGGGGCAAGGTACGAGCAGTACTTC
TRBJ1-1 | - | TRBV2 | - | CASRDLNTEAFF | TGTGCCAGCAGGGATTTGAACACTGAAGCTTTCTTT
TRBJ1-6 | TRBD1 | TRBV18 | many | CASSPSGQGGSPLHF | TGTGCCAGCTCACCTTCGGGACAGGGGGGTTCACCCCTCCACTTT
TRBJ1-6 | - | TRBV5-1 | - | CASSLGRKRFSPLHF | TGCGCCAGCAGCTTGGGTCGAAAGAGATTCTCACCCCTCCACTTT
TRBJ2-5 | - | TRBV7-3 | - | CASGLTAQETQYF | TGTGCCAGCGGCTTAACGGCCCAAGAGACCCAGTACTTC
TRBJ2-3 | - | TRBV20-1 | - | CSARDRGPGGADTQYF | TGCAGTGCTAGAGATAGAGGACCGGGGGGCGCAGATACGCAGTATTTT
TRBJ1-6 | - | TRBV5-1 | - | CASSPVDIGNLPLHF | TGCGCCAGCAGCCCTGTTGACATCGGGAATTTACCCCTCCACTTT
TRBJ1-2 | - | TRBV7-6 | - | CASSLGTSHGYTF | TGTGCCAGCAGCTTAGGGACTTCCCATGGCTACACCTTC
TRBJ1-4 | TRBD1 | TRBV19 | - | CASSPTGGYEKLFF | TGTGCCAGTAGTCCGACAGGGGGCTATGAAAAACTGTTTTTT
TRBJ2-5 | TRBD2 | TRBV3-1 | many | CASSHGTSGVQETQYF | TGTGCCAGCAGCCACGGGACTAGCGGGGTACAAGAGACCCAGTACTTC
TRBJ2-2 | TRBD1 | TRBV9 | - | CASSGTGVVSNTGELFF | TGTGCCAGCAGCGGAACAGGGGTGGTGTCGAACACCGGGGAGCTGTTTTTT
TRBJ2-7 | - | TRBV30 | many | CAWSPSAPTGEQYF | TGTGCCTGGAGTCCCTCCGCGCCGACAGGCGAGCAGTACTTC
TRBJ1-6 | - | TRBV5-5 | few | CASSLGMYNSPLHF | TGTGCCAGCAGCTTGGGCATGTATAATTCACCCCTCCACTTT
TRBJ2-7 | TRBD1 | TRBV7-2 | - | CASRTQGALGEQYF | TGTGCCAGCAGGACACAGGGGGCATTAGGAGAGCAGTACTTC
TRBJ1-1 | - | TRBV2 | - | CASTSAGWRAGTEAFF | TGTGCCAGCACCTCAGCCGGGTGGCGGGCGGGGACTGAAGCTTTCTTT
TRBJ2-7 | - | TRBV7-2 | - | CASSFFLGVASYEQCF | TGTGCCAGCAGCTTCTTCCTGGGTGTGGCATCCTACGAGCAGTGCTTC
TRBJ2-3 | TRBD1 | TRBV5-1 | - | CASSLEQGAWDTQYF | TGCGCCAGCAGCTTGGAACAGGGGGCATGGGATACGCAGTATTTT
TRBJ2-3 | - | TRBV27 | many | CASSLFGRADTDTQYF | TGTGCCAGCAGTTTATTCGGCAGGGCCGACACAGATACGCAGTATTTT
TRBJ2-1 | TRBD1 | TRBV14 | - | CASSQVPGQGDNEQFF | TGTGCCAGCAGCCAAGTACCGGGACAGGGGGACAATGAGCAGTTCTTC
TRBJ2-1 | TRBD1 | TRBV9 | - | CASSALPGQGAKQFF | TGTGCCAGCAGCGCTTTACCGGGACAGGGGGCGAAGCAGTTCTTC
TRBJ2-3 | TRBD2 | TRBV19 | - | CASSIRAGEVDTQYF | TGTGCCAGTAGTATTCGAGCGGGGGAGGTAGATACGCAGTATTTT
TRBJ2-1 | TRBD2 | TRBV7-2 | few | CASSSRAGAHYNEQFF | TGTGCCAGCAGCTCGAGAGCGGGGGCTCACTACAATGAGCAGTTCTTC
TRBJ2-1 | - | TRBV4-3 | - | CASSQGLMDYNEQFF | TGCGCCAGCAGCCAGGGACTCATGGACTACAATGAGCAGTTCTTC
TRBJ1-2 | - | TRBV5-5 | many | CASSSGHGRYGYTF | TGTGCCAGCAGCTCCGGACACGGTAGATATGGCTACACCTTC
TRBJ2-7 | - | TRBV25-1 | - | CASSLLSGYEQYF | TGTGCCAGCAGTTTACTATCAGGTTACGAGCAGTACTTC
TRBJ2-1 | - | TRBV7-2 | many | CASSLWGNEQFF | TGTGCCAGCAGTTTATGGGGGAATGAGCAGTTCTTC
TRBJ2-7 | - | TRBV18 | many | CASSPDGFGNEQYF | TGTGCCAGCTCACCGGACGGCTTTGGGAACGAGCAGTACTTC
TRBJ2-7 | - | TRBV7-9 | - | CASSLEGVHEQYF | TGTGCCAGCAGCTTAGAGGGGGTCCACGAGCAGTACTTC
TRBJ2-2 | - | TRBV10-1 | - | CASSATGGRDTGELFF | TGCGCCAGCAGTGCTACGGGGGGCCGGGACACCGGGGAGCTGTTTTTT
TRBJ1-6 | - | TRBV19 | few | CASSKGPGTNSPLHF | TGTGCCAGTAGTAAGGGTCCAGGCACCAATTCACCCCTCCACTTT
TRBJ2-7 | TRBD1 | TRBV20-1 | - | CSARDLEGQGVGEQYF | TGCAGTGCTAGAGATCTAGAGGGACAGGGTGTGGGGGAGCAGTACTTC
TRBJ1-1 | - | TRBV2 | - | CASSERRGYTEAFF | TGTGCCAGCAGTGAAAGGAGGGGGTACACTGAAGCTTTCTTT
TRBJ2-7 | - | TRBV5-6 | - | CASSLDDGAYEQYF | TGTGCCAGCAGCTTGGACGACGGAGCCTACGAGCAGTACTTC
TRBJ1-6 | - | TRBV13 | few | CASSSYRDYNSPLHF | TGTGCCAGCAGCTCGTACAGGGATTACAATTCACCCCTCCACTTT
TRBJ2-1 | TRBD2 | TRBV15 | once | CATSRDPGLAGGRRDNEQFF | TGTGCCACCAGCAGAGATCCGGGACTAGCGGGGGGACGCCGGGACAATGAGCAGTTCTTC
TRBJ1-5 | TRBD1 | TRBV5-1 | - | CASSLQGGSNQPQHF | TGCGCCAGCAGCTTGCAGGGGGGAAGCAATCAGCCCCAGCATTTT
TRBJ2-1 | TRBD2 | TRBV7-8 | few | CASSSRTREQFF | TGTGCCAGCAGCTCGAGGACTAGGGAGCAGTTCTTC
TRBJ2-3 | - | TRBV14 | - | CASSQGAVSTDTQYF | TGCGCCAGCAGCCAAGGGGCTGTGAGCACAGATACGCAGTATTTT
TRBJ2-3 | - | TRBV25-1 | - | CASSPSAPDTQYF | TGTGCCAGCAGTCCATCCGCTCCAGATACGCAGTATTTT
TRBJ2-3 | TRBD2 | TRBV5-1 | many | CASSSGLAGGDTQYF | TGCGCCAGCAGCTCCGGACTAGCGGGCGGGGATACGCAGTATTTT
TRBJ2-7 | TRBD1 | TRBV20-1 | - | CSAFGQGDEQYF | TGCAGTGCTTTTGGACAGGGGGACGAGCAGTACTTC
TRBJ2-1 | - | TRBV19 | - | CASSVTSTGGSTEQFF | TGTGCCAGTAGTGTGACATCTACCGGGGGCTCCACCGAGCAGTTCTTC
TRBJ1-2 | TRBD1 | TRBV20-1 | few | CSAREDRGGYGYTF | TGCAGTGCTAGGGAGGACAGGGGCGGCTATGGCTACACCTTC